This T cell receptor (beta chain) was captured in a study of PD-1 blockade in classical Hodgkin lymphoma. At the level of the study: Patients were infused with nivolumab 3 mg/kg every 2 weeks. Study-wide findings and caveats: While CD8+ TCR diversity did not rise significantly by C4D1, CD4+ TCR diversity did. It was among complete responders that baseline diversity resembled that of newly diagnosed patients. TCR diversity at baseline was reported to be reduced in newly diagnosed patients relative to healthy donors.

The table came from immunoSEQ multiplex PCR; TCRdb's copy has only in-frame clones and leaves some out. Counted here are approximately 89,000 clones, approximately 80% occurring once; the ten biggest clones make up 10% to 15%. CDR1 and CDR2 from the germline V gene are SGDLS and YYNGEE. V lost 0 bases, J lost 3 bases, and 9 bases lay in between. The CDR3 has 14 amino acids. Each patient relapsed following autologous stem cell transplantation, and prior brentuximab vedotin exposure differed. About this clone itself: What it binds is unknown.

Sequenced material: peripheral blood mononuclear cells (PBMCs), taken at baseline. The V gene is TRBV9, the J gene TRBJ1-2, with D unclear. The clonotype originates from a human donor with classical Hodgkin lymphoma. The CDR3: CASSVGPQDYGYTF. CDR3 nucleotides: TGTGCCAGCAGCGTAGGCCCGCAAGACTATGGCTACACCTTC.